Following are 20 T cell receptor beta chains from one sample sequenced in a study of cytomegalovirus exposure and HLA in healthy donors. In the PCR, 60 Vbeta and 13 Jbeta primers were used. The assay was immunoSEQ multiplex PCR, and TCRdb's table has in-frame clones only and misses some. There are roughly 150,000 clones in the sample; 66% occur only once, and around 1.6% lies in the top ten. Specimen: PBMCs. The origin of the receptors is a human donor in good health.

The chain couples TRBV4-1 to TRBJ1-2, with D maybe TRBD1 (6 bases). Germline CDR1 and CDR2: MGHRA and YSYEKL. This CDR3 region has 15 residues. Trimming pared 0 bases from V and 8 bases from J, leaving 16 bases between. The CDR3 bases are TGCGCCAGCAGCCAAGAGGGGGGGGCAGCGGAAGGCTACACCTTC. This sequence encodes CASSQEGGAAEGYTF.

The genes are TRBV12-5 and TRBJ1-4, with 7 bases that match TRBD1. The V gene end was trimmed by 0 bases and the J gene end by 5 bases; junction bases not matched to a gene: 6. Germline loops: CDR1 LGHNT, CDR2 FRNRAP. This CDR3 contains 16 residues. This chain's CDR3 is CASGLVIQGKNEKLFF. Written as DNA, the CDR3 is TGTGCTAGTGGTTTGGTCATACAGGGGAAAAATGAAAAACTGTTTTTT.

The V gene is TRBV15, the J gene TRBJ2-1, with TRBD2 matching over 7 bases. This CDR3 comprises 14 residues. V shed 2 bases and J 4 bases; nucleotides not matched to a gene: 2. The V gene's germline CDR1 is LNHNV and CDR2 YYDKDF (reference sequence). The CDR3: CATSRLAVYNEQFF. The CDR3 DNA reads TGTGCCACCAGCAGACTAGCGGTTTACAATGAGCAGTTCTTC.

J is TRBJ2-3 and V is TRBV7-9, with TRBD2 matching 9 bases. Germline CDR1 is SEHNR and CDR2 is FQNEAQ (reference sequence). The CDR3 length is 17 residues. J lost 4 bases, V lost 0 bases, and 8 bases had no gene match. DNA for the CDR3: TGTGCCAGCAGCTTAGCGAACGATGCGGGAGGGGCAGATACGCAGTATTTT. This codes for CASSLANDAGGADTQYF. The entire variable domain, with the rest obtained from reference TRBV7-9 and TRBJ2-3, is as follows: DTGVSQNPRHKITKRGQNVTFRCDPISEHNRLYWYRQTLGQGPEFLTYFQNEAQLEKSRLLSDRFSAERPKGSFSTLEIQRTEQGDSAMYLCASSLANDAGGADTQYFGPGTRLTVL.

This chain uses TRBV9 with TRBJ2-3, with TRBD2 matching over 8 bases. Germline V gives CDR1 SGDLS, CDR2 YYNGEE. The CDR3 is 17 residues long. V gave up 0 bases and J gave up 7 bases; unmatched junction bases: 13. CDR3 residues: CASSVAGRTGGPNTQYF. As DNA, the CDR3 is TGTGCCAGCAGCGTAGCTGGTAGGACGGGAGGGCCAAATACGCAGTATTTT.

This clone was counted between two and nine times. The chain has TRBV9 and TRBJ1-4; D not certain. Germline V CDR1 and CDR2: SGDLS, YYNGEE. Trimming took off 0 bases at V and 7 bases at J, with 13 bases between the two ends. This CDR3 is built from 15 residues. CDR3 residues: CASSVVATSGEKLFF. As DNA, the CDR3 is TGTGCCAGCAGCGTAGTGGCCACCTCGGGTGAAAAACTGTTTTTT.

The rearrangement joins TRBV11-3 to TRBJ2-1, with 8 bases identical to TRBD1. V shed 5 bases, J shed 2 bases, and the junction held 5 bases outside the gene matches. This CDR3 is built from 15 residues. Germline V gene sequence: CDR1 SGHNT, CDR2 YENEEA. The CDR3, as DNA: TGTGCCAGCAGCCTGGGACAGGCCCCCTACAATGAGCAGTTCTTC. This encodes CASSLGQAPYNEQFF.

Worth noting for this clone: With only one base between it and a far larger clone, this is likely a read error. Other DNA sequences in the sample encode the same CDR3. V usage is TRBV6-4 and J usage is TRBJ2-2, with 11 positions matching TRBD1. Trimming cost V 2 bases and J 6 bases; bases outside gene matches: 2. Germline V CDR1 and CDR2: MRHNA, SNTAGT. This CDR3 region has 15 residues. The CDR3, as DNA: TGTGCCAGCAGTGACACGGACAGGGGGCCCGGGGAGCTGTTTTTT. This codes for CASSDTDRGPGELFF.

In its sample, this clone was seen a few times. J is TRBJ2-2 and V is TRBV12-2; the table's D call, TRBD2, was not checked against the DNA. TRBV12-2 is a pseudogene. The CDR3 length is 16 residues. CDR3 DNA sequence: TGTGCAAGTCGCTTAGCCACCGGGACTTTCACCGGGGAGCTGTTTTTT. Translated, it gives CASRLATGTFTGELFF.

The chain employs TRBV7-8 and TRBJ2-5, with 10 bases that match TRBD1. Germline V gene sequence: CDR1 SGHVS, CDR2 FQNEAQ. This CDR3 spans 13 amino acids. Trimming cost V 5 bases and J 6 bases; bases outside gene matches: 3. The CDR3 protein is CASSRDRGQTQYF. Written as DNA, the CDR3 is TGTGCCAGCAGCAGAGACAGGGGGCAGACCCAGTACTTC. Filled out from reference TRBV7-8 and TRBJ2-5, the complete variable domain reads GAGVSQSPRYKVAKRGQDVALRCDPISGHVSLFWYQQALGQGPEFLTYFQNEAQLDKSGLPSDRFFAERPEGSVSTLKIQRTQQEDSAVYLCASSRDRGQTQYFGPGTRLLVL.

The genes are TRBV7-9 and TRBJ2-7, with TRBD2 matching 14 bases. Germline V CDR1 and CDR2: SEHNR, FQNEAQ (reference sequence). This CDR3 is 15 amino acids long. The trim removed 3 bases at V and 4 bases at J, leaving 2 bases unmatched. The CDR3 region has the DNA TGTGCCAGCAGCTTTCGGACTAGCGGGAGGTACGAGCAGTACTTC. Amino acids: CASSFRTSGRYEQYF.

CDR3 sequence (DNA): TGTGCCAGCAGTTACTCAGCAGCGCCAGCTAACAATGAGCAGTTCTTC. As protein: CASSYSAAPANNEQFF. The J gene is TRBJ2-1, the V gene TRBV6-6; D unresolved. Germline V CDR1 and CDR2: MNHNY, SVGAGI (reference sequence). The ends were cut back, 0 bases at V and 5 bases at J, with 14 bases in the middle. The CDR3 totals 16 residues.

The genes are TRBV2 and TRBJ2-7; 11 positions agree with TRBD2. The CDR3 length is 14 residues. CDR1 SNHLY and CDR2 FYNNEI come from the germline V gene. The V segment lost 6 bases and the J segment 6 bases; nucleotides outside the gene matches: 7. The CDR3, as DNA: TGTGCCAGCAGACTTAGCGGGAGGGCCGTCGAGCAGTACTTC. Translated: CASRLSGRAVEQYF.

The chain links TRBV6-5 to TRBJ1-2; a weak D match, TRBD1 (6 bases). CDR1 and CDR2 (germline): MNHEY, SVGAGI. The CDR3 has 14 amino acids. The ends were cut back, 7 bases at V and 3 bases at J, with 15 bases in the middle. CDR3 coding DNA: TGTGCCAGCAAGGAACAGGGATACGACTATGGCTACACCTTC. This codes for CASKEQGYDYGYTF.

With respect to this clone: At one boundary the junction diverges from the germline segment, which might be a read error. In DNA form, the CDR3 reads TGTGCCAGCAGTGAATCACTGGGCCCCTATGGCCACACCTTC. Its protein product is CASSESLGPYGHTF. The chain is built from TRBV25-1 and TRBJ1-2, with D hard to call. Germline CDR1 reads MGHDK; CDR2 reads SYGVNS. The CDR3 extends over 14 amino acids.

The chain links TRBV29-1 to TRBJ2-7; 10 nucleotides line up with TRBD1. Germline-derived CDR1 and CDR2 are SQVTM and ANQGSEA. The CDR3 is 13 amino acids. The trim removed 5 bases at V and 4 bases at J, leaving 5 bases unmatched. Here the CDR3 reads CSVFGTGVYEQYF. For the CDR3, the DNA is TGCAGCGTTTTCGGGACAGGGGTTTACGAGCAGTACTTC.

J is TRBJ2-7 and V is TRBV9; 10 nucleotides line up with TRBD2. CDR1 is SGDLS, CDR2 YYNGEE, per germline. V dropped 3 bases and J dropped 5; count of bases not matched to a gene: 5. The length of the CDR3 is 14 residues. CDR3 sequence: CASSAASGSHEQYF. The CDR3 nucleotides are TGTGCCAGCAGCGCCGCTAGCGGGAGCCACGAGCAGTACTTC.

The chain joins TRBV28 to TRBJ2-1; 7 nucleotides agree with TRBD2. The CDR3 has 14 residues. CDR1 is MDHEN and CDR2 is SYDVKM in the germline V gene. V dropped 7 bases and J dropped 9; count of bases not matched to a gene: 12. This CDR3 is CASTPLAETGEQFF. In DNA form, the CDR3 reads TGTGCCAGCACTCCTCTAGCGGAGACGGGTGAGCAGTTCTTC.

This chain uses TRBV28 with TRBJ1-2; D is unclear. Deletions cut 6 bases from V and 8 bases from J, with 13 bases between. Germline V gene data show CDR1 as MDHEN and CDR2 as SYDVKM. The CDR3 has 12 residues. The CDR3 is CASSLLTRGYTF. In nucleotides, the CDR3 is TGTGCCAGCAGCCTCCTGACACGCGGCTACACCTTC.

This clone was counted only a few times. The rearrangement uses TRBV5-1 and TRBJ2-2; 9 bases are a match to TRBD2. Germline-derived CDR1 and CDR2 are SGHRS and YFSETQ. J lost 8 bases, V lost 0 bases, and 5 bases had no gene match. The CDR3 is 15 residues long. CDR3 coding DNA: TGCGCCAGCAGCTTGGGAATAGCGGGAGAGGGGGAGCTGTTTTTT. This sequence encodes CASSLGIAGEGELFF. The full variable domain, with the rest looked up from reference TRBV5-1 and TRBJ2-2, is KAGVTQTPRYLIKTRGQQVTLSCSPISGHRSVSWYQQTPGQGLQFLFEYFSETQRNKGNFPGRFSGRQFSNSRSEMNVSTLELGDSALYLCASSLGIAGEGELFFGEGSRLTVL.